These 24 T cell receptor beta chains share one sample of origin, sequenced in a study of blood T cell repertoires in COVID-19. Repertoires were generated with immunoSEQ multiplex PCR, while TCRdb's copy carries only in-frame clones and drops some. Of about 89,000 clones in the sample, roughly 80% are singletons; the top ten hold about 19%. Sequencing was carried out using peripheral blood. These receptors were obtained from a woman aged 80 or older with acute or convalescent COVID-19.

This chain uses TRBV6-5 with TRBJ2-7; 9 positions match TRBD1. Germline V gene data show CDR1 as MNHEY and CDR2 as SVGAGI. Trimming removed 6 bases from V and 5 bases from J; junction bases left unmatched: 5. CDR3 length: 13 amino acids. CDR3 in amino acids: CASSHRDRDEQYF. CDR3 in DNA: TGTGCCAGCAGCCACCGGGACAGGGACGAGCAGTACTTC.

The chain uses TRBV6-6 and TRBJ2-3; 7 nucleotides align to TRBD1. The CDR3 covers 13 residues. The germline V gene has CDR1 MNHNY and CDR2 SVGAGI (reference sequence). V shed 10 bases, J shed 0 bases, and the junction held 4 bases outside the gene matches. In DNA form, the CDR3 reads TGTGCCATACAGGGGCCTAGCACAGATACGCAGTATTTT. Translated: CAIQGPSTDTQYF.

The rearrangement uses TRBV19 and TRBJ2-7, with D maybe TRBD1 (5 bases). The germline V gene has CDR1 LNHDA and CDR2 SQIVND (reference sequence). The V end was cut by 3 bases, the J end by 2 bases, with 5 bases between. The CDR3 runs to 12 residues. CDR3 region: CASSMTAYEQYF. The CDR3 DNA is TGTGCCAGTAGTATGACAGCCTACGAGCAGTACTTC.

The chain recombines TRBV28 with TRBJ1-5, with D perhaps TRBD1 (6 bases). The ends were cut back, 6 bases at V and 3 bases at J, with 18 bases in the middle. This CDR3 region has 16 residues. Germline assignment: CDR1 MDHEN and CDR2 SYDVKM. The CDR3 reads CASSQTGRGANQPQHF. CDR3 sequence (DNA): TGTGCCAGCAGCCAAACAGGGAGGGGCGCCAATCAGCCCCAGCATTTT.

This clone was recorded a few times. CDR3 in amino acids: CASSPSSGSRNEQFF. Here the CDR3 DNA reads TGTGCCAGCTCACCTTCTAGCGGGAGTCGGAATGAGCAGTTCTTC. The chain recombines TRBV18 with TRBJ2-1; 10 bases line up with TRBD2. CDR1 is KGHSH, CDR2 LQKENI, per germline. The CDR3 length is 15 residues. After removal of 3 bases from V and 7 bases from J, the junction contained 6 bases not matched to a gene.

The V call is TRBV7-2, the J call TRBJ2-7; TRBD1 is a possible D gene (5 bases). CDR1 is SGHTA, CDR2 FQGNSA, per germline. Deletions cut 0 bases from V and 5 bases from J, with 11 bases between. CDR3 length equals 14 residues. The CDR3 bases are TGTGCCAGCAGCTTAGCGCATGTAGGGGACGAGCAGTACTTC. It specifies CASSLAHVGDEQYF.

The chain carries TRBV6-5 and TRBJ2-2; D not resolved. This CDR3 has 13 amino acids. CDR1 MNHEY and CDR2 SVGAGI come from the germline V gene. V was pared by 6 bases and J by 4 bases, with 9 bases between. The CDR3 is CASRREATGELFF. Here the CDR3 DNA reads TGTGCCAGCAGACGAGAGGCCACCGGGGAGCTGTTTTTT.

The CDR3 DNA follows: TGTGCCAGCAGCTGGCTCAGGGTAGATCCTTACGAGCAGTACTTC. Protein sequence: CASSWLRVDPYEQYF. J is TRBJ2-7 and V is TRBV5-6; the D gene is possibly TRBD1 (5 bases). The CDR3 is 15 residues long. Germline lookup yields CDR1 SGHDT and CDR2 YYEEEE. Trimming shortened V by 3 bases and J by 4 bases, and 17 bases separated the two germline ends.

The chain carries TRBV2 and TRBJ2-4; TRBD2 aligns across 14 bases. Germline V CDR1 and CDR2: SNHLY, FYNNEI. This CDR3 has 17 residues. V lost 8 bases, J lost 6 bases, and 12 bases stayed unmatched. CDR3 residues: CASQADSGTSGRNIQYF. The CDR3 nucleotides are TGTGCCAGCCAAGCCGACAGTGGGACTAGCGGGAGAAACATTCAGTACTTC.

The V call is TRBV12-3 or TRBV12-4, the J call TRBJ1-2; a weak D match, TRBD1 (6 bases). V lost 4 bases and J 8 bases, leaving 11 bases between the germline ends. The CDR3 runs 12 residues. The CDR3 sequence is CASSSGGRGYTF. The CDR3 nucleotides are TGTGCCAGCAGTTCGGGGGGCCGGGGCTACACCTTC.

J is TRBJ1-6 and V is TRBV5-1, with D perhaps TRBD1 (6 bases). The CDR3 is 15 amino acids. Trimming left V 4 bases short and J 7 bases short, with 15 bases between. Germline V gene data show CDR1 as SGHRS and CDR2 as YFSETQ. CDR3 region: CASSPQGPGNSPLHF. The CDR3 DNA is TGCGCCAGCAGCCCGCAGGGGCCGGGGAATTCACCCCTCCACTTT. Using reference TRBV5-1 and TRBJ1-6 for the parts outside the CDR3, the full variable domain is KAGVTQTPRYLIKTRGQQVTLSCSPISGHRSVSWYQQTPGQGLQFLFEYFSETQRNKGNFPGRFSGRQFSNSRSEMNVSTLELGDSALYLCASSPQGPGNSPLHFGNGTRLTVT.

The chain carries TRBV15 and TRBJ2-4; tentatively, D is TRBD1 (6 bases). Trimming took 2 bases from V and 9 from J, leaving 14 bases between them. The CDR3 consists of 14 residues. Germline V gives CDR1 LNHNV, CDR2 YYDKDF (reference sequence). The CDR3 region is CATSRLQGLGIQYF. CDR3 bases: TGTGCCACCAGCAGACTACAGGGATTGGGCATTCAGTACTTC.

J is TRBJ2-7 and V is TRBV29-1, with a tentative D call TRBD2 (5 bases). Germline CDR1 reads SQVTM; CDR2 reads ANQGSEA. V lost 1 base, J lost 1 base, and 11 bases lay in between. This CDR3 has 14 amino acids. Here the CDR3 reads CSVEAKAGSYEQYF. CDR3 DNA: TGCAGCGTTGAAGCTAAGGCGGGTTCCTACGAGCAGTACTTC.

This chain uses TRBV12-5 with TRBJ1-5, with TRBD1 identical over 7 bases. Germline V gene sequence: CDR1 LGHNT, CDR2 FRNRAP. This CDR3 is 13 amino acids long. The V gene end was trimmed by 1 base and the J gene end by 7 bases; junction bases not matched to a gene: 1. The CDR3 loop is CASGLGDSQPQHF. The CDR3 DNA reads TGTGCTAGTGGTTTGGGGGACAGCCAGCCCCAGCATTTT.

V and J are TRBV4-1 and TRBJ1-2; TRBD1 matches 7 bases. The CDR3 extends over 13 amino acids. The V and J ends lost 5 bases and 4 bases, in that order; junction bases with no gene match: 4. The germline CDR1 and CDR2 sequences are MGHRA and YSYEKL. The CDR3 bases are TGCGCCAGCAGCGGGACAGACATCTATGGCTACACCTTC. Translated, it gives CASSGTDIYGYTF.

This chain connects TRBV29-1 to TRBJ2-1, with a possible D match to TRBD1 (5 bases). Trimming took off 4 bases at V and 4 bases at J, with 11 bases between the two ends. The CDR3 length is 13 residues. CDR1 and CDR2 from the germline V gene are SQVTM and ANQGSEA. Written as DNA, the CDR3 is TGCAGCGTTGGGCTCCACAGGTACAATGAGCAGTTCTTC. Protein: CSVGLHRYNEQFF.

V is TRBV6-2 or TRBV6-3 and J is TRBJ1-1, with D possibly matching TRBD1 (6 bases). V was shortened by 0 bases and J by 5 bases, with 13 bases between the two germline ends. CDR3 size: 15 residues. Germline V gene sequence: CDR1 MNHEY, CDR2 SVGEGT. CDR3 bases: TGTGCCAGCAGTTACTCGCCCTCAGGGGATACTGAAGCTTTCTTT. It encodes CASSYSPSGDTEAFF.

CDR3 in DNA: TGCGCCAGCAGCCTAGGGACAGGGGGCACTGAAGCTTTCTTT. It yields the protein CASSLGTGGTEAFF. The J gene is TRBJ1-1, the V gene TRBV5-1; 11 bases align to TRBD1. J lost 4 bases, V lost 4 bases, and 3 bases had no gene match. CDR3 length: 14 amino acids. CDR1 is SGHRS, CDR2 YFSETQ, per germline.

The chain is built from TRBV9 and TRBJ1-2; 10 bases fit TRBD1. Trimming took 7 bases from V and 8 from J; bases not matched to a gene: 8. This CDR3 is built from 13 residues. Germline V gene sequence: CDR1 SGDLS, CDR2 YYNGEE. The CDR3 sequence: CASRDRGGRGYTF. The CDR3 region has the DNA TGTGCCAGCCGGGACAGGGGTGGTCGCGGCTACACCTTC.

This clone was recorded only once. The rearrangement joins TRBV3-1 (or the pseudogene TRBV3-2) to TRBJ1-6, with 12 bases that match TRBD1. The V gene end was trimmed by 3 bases and the J gene end by 10 bases; junction bases not matched to a gene: 10. Germline CDR1 reads LGHDT; CDR2 reads YNNKEL (reference sequence). The CDR3 loop spans 17 amino acids. CDR3 DNA sequence: TGTGCCAGCAGCCATCCTAAAGGGACAGGGGGCCTCTCACCCCTCCACTTT. It is translated as CASSHPKGTGGLSPLHF.

The chain carries TRBV25-1 and TRBJ1-6; D not resolved. The length of the CDR3 is 15 residues. Trimming removed 4 bases at V and 7 bases at J, with 14 bases between. Germline V gives CDR1 MGHDK, CDR2 SYGVNS. In DNA form, the CDR3 reads TGTGCCAGCAGTGGAATTACCACACAGAATTCACCCCTCCACTTT. It specifies CASSGITTQNSPLHF.

V and J are TRBV18 and TRBJ2-1; the D gene is possibly TRBD1 (5 bases). V was trimmed by 3 bases and J by 0 bases, leaving 9 bases between them. Per germline, CDR1 KGHSH and CDR2 LQKENI. This CDR3 is 15 amino acids long. The CDR3 loop reads CASSPDSLSYNEQFF. CDR3 in DNA: TGTGCCAGCTCACCTGACAGTCTCTCCTACAATGAGCAGTTCTTC.

The chain joins TRBV9 to TRBJ2-2; TRBD2 agrees at 7 bases. The CDR3 is 15 residues long. Germline V lookup: CDR1 SGDLS, CDR2 YYNGEE. Trimming at V came to 4 bases and at J to 4 bases, leaving 7 bases not matched to a gene. CDR3 amino acids: CASSPAGQTTGELFF. DNA of the CDR3: TGTGCCAGCAGCCCAGCGGGGCAGACCACCGGGGAGCTGTTTTTT.

This chain uses TRBV11-2 with TRBJ1-4; TRBD1 aligns across 9 bases. V was clipped by 2 bases and J by 7 bases; unmatched bases: 8. The length of the CDR3 is 16 residues. Germline V CDR1 and CDR2: SGHAT, FQNNGV. In nucleotides, the CDR3 is TGTGCCAGCAGCTTATGGGGGACAGGGAGAACTGAAAAACTGTTTTTT. Translation: CASSLWGTGRTEKLFF.